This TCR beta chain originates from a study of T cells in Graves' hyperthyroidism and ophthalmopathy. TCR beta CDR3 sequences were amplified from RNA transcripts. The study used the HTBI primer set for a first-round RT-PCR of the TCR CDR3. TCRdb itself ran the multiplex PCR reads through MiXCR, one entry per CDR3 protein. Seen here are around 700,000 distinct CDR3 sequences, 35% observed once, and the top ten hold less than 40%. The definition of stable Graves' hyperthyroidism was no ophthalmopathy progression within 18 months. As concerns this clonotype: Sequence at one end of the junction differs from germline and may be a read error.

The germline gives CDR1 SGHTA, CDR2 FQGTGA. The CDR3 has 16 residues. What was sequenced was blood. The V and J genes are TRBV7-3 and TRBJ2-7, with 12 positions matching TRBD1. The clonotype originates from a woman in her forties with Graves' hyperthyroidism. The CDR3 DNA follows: TGCGCCAGCAGCCAAGGTTTCGGGACAGGGGGCGGCGAGCAGTACTTC. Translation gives CASSQGFGTGGGEQYF.